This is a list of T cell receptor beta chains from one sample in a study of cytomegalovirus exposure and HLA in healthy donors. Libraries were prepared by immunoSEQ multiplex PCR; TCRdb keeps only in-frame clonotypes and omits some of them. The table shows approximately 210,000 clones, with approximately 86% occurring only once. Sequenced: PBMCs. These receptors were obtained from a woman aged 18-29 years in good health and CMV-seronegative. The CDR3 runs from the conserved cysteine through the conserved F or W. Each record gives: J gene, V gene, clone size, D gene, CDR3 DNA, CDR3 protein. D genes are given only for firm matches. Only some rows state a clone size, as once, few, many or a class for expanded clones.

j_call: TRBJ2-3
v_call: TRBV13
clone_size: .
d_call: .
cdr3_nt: TGTGCGTTTAAAGGGGCGTTGACAGATACGCAGTATTTT
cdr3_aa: CAFKGALTDTQYF

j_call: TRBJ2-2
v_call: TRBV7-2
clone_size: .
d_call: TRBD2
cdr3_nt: TGTGCCAGCAGCTCCGGGGGGTACGGGGAGCTGTTTTTT
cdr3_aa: CASSSGGYGELFF

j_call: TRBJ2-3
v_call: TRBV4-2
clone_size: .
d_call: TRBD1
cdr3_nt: TGTGCCAGCAGCGTACGGACAGGGGAGACAGATACGCAGTATTTT
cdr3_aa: CASSVRTGETDTQYF

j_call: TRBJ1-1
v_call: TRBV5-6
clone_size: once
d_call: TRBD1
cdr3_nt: TGTGCCAGCAGGGGACAGGGGAACACTGAAGCTTTCTTT
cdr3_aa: CASRGQGNTEAFF

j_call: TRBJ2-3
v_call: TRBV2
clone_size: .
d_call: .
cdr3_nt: TGTGCCAGCAGAAAGCCAGGAGGAATAGATACGCAGTATTTT
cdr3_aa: CASRKPGGIDTQYF

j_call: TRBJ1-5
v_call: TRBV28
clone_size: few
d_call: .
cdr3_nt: TGTGCCAGCAGCTATTATACAATTCGGGACACCCTCAATCAGCCCCAGCATTTT
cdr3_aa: CASSYYTIRDTLNQPQHF

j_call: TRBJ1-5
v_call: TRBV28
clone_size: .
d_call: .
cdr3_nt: TGTGCCAGCAGTATTAAAACAGGGTTTCAGCCCCAGCATTTT
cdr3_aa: CASSIKTGFQPQHF

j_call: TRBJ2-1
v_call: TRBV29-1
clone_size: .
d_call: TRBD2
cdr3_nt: TGCAGCGCTTGGTCCCCTAGCGGGAGACTCAATGAGCAGTTCTTC
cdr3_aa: CSAWSPSGRLNEQFF

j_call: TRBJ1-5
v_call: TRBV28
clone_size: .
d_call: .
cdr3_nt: TGTGCCAGCAGACAGGGATATCAGCCCCAGCATTTT
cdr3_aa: CASRQGYQPQHF

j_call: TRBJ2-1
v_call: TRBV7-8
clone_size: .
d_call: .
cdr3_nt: TGTGCCAGCAGCCCTGCAGGGATCAATGAGCAGTTCTTC
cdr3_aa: CASSPAGINEQFF

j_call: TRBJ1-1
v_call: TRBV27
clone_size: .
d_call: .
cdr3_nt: TGTGCCAGCAGTTTCACAGAAGAGAACACTGAAGCTTTCTTT
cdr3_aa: CASSFTEENTEAFF

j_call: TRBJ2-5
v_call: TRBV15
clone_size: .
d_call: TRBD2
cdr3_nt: TGTGCCACCAGCAGAGATCGGACTAGCGGGCCGGGGGCCCAGTACTTC
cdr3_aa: CATSRDRTSGPGAQYF

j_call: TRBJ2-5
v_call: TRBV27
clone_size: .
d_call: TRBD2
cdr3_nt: TGTGCCAGCAGTCTTAGCGGGAGGCACAAGCAAGAGACCCAGTACTTC
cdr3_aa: CASSLSGRHKQETQYF

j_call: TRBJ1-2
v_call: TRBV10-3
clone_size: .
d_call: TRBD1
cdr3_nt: TGTGCCATCAGTGAGCTGGACAGGGACCAGTATGGCTACACCTTC
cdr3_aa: CAISELDRDQYGYTF

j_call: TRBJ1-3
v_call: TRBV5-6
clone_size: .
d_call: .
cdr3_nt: TGTGCCAGCAGCTTGGCCATAGTCTCTGGAAACACCATATATTTT
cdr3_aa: CASSLAIVSGNTIYF

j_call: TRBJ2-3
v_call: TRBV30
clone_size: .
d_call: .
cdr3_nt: TGTGCCTGGAGAATCAGGTCCACAGATACGCAGTATTTT
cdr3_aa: CAWRIRSTDTQYF

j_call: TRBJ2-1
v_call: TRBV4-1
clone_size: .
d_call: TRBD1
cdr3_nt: TGCGCCAGCAGCCTCCACGGACAGGGGACCAATGAGCAGTTCTTC
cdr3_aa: CASSLHGQGTNEQFF

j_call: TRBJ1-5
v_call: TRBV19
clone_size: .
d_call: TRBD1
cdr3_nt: TGTGCCAGCCTTGGACTGGACAGGCCCAATCAGCCCCAGCATTTT
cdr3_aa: CASLGLDRPNQPQHF

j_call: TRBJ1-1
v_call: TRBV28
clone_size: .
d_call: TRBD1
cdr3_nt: TGTGCCAGCAGTTCTCCAGCGGGACAGGGTTTCACTGAAGCTTTCTTT
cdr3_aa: CASSSPAGQGFTEAFF

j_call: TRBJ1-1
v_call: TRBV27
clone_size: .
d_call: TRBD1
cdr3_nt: TGTGCCAGCAGTCCTCGGGACAGGGGGAACACTGAAGCTTTCTTT
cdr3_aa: CASSPRDRGNTEAFF

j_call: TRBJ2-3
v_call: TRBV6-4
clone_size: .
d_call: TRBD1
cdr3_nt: TGTGCCAGCAGTGACCCATCCGGGACAGCCGTCACAGATACGCAGTATTTT
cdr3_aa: CASSDPSGTAVTDTQYF

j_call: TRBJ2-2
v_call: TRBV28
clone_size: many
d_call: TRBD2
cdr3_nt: TGTGCCAGCAGCCCAGGCGGGAGGGCCTCCGGGGAGCTGTTTTTT
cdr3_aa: CASSPGGRASGELFF

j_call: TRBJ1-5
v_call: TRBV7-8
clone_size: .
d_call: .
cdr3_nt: TGTGCCAGCAGCCTGGGCGGGTCTCAGCCCCAGCATTTT
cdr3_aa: CASSLGGSQPQHF

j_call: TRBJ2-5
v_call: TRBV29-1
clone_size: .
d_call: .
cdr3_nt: TGCAGCGTTGGGGGGGGGCGGGAGACCCAGTACTTC
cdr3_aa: CSVGGGRETQYF

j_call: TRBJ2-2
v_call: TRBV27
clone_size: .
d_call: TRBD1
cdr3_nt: TGTGCCAGCAGCTCCAGGGGGCCCACCGGGGAGCTGTTTTTT
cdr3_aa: CASSSRGPTGELFF

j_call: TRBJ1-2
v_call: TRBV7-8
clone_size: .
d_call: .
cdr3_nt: TGTGCCAGCAGCTTGGCGGGAGGTGGCTACACCTTC
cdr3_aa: CASSLAGGGYTF

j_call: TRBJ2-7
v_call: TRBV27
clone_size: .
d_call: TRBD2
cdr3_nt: TGTGCCAGCAGTTCCCCTCGGGGGGGGACGGACGAGCAGTACTTC
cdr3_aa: CASSSPRGGTDEQYF

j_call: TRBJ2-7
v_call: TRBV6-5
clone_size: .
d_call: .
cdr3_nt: TGTGCCAGCAGTTACGGGAGACCACAAATGGGTTACGAGCAGTACTTC
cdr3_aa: CASSYGRPQMGYEQYF

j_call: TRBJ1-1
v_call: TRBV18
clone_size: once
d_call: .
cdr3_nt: TGTGCCAGCTCACCACCGGGAGGGTTCGAAAATGAAGCTTTCTTT
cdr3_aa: CASSPPGGFENEAFF

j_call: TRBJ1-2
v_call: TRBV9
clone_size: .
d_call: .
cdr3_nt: TGTGCCAGCAGCGGCGAAGACTATGGCTACACCTTC
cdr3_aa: CASSGEDYGYTF

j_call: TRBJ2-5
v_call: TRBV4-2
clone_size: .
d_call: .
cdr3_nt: TGTGCCAGCAGCCAAACAGGGGGCTTTACTAGCGGGCAACGGGAGACCCAGTACTTC
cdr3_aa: CASSQTGGFTSGQRETQYF

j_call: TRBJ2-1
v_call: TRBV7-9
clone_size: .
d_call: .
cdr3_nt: TGTGCCAGCAGCTTAGTAGGGACAAGCTCCTACAATGAGCAGTTCTTC
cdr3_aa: CASSLVGTSSYNEQFF

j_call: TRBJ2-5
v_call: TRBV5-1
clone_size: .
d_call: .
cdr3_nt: TGCGCCAGCAGCTTCCAGGGGATAGGCCAAGAGACCCAGTACTTC
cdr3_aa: CASSFQGIGQETQYF

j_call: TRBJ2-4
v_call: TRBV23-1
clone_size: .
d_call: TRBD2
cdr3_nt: TGCGCCAGCAGTCAATCGAATGGGGGGACTAGCGGGACTCTAGCCAAAAACATTCAGTACTTC
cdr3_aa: CASSQSNGGTSGTLAKNIQYF

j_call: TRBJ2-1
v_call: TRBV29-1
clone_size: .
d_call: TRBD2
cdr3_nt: TGCAGCGTTAAAGGACTAGCGGAAAGGAGCTCCTACAATGAGCAGTTCTTC
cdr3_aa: CSVKGLAERSSYNEQFF

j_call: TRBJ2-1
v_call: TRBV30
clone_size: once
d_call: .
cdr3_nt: TGTGCCTGGGATTATAGCGGATCTTCCTACAATGAGCAGTTCTTC
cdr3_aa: CAWDYSGSSYNEQFF

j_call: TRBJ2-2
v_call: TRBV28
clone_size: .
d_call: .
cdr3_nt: TGTGCCAGCAGTTTATTGGATACAGCCTCGATTTACACCGGGGAGCTGTTTTTT
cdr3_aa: CASSLLDTASIYTGELFF

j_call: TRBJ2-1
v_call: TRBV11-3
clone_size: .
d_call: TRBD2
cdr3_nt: TGTGCCAGCAGCTCCGAAGCGGGGGTTCAGTTCTTC
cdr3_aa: CASSSEAGVQFF

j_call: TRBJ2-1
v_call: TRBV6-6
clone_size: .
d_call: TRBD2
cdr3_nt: TGTGCCAGCAGCCGTGGGACTAGCGGCTACAATGAGCAGTTCTTC
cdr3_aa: CASSRGTSGYNEQFF

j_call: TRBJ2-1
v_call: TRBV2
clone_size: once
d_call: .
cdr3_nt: TGTGCCAGCCGGAAGGAGGTCAGAAACAATGAGCAGTTCTTC
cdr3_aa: CASRKEVRNNEQFF

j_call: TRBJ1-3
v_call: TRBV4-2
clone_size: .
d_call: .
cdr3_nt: TGTGCCAGCAGCCAAGAGGGGCACGAGCTTGGAAACACCATATATTTT
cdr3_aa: CASSQEGHELGNTIYF

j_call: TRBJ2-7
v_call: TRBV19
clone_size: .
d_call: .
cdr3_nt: TGTGCCACCCTCGGAGCGGGCGGGGATTCTTACGAGCAGTACTTC
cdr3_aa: CATLGAGGDSYEQYF

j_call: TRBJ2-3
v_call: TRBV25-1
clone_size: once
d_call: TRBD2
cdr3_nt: TGTGCCAGCGCCGAGGGGCTAGCGGGATGGTCAGATACGCAGTATTTT
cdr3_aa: CASAEGLAGWSDTQYF

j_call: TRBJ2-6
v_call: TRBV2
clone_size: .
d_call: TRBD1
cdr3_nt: TGTGCCAGCAGTGAAGCGATGGGACAGGGTATGTCCCCCTCTGGGGCCAACGTCCTGACTTTC
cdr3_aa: CASSEAMGQGMSPSGANVLTF

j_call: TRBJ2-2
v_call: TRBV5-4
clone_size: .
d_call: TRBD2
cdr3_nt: TGTGCCAGCAGGCCAGAACCGGGACTAGTGAACACCGGGGAGCTGTTTTTT
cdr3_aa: CASRPEPGLVNTGELFF

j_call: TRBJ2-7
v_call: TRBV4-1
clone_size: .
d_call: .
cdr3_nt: TGCGCCAGCAGCCAAATCGGGGGTCTGGGCGAGCAGTACTTC
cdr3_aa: CASSQIGGLGEQYF

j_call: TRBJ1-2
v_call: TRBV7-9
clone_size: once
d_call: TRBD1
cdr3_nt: TGTGCCAGCAGCTTCCCCCCATCCGGGACAGGGGTCTATGGCTACACCTTC
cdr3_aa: CASSFPPSGTGVYGYTF

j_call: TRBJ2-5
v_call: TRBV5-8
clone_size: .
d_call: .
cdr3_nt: TGTGCCAGCAGCTTGGGGTTCGAAGGACAAGGGGGGGAAGAGACCCAGTACTTC
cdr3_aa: CASSLGFEGQGGEETQYF

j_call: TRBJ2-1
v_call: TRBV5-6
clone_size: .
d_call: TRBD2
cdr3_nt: TGTGCCAGCAGAGCTAGCGGGAGGTACGGACCGAACAATGAGCAGTTCTTC
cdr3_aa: CASRASGRYGPNNEQFF